The 19 T cell receptor beta chains presented below share a single source sample, sequenced in a study of blood T cell repertoires in COVID-19 (dated by TCRdb to 2018 to 2021). Receptors were amplified or captured by the immunoSEQ multiplex PCR assay. TCRdb took over this immuneACCESS table, retaining in-frame rearrangements with V and J assigned. Such tables are incomplete; in checked studies, under half of the missing clones stem from an unresolved V gene, and the remainder is unexplained. The sample table holds over 95,000 clones, of which approximately 85% were seen once. The top ten hold around 3.4% of the sample. Sequencing was done on a sample of peripheral blood. The receptors here all came from a man in his forties with acute or convalescent COVID-19.

V gene TRBV9 combines with J gene TRBJ2-7; D might be TRBD2 (7 bases). Trimming left V 0 bases short and J 3 bases short, with 13 bases between. CDR1 is SGDLS, CDR2 YYNGEE, per germline. This CDR3 is 15 amino acids long. CDR3 bases: TGTGCCAGCAGCGTAGGGGCGGGGGCAAACTACGAGCAGTACTTC. Its translation: CASSVGAGANYEQYF.

This clone was recorded once. This sequence joins TRBV7-3 and TRBJ1-2, with 7 bases matching TRBD1. The CDR3 consists of 13 residues. The V segment lost 3 bases and the J segment 8 bases; nucleotides outside the gene matches: 6. The germline V gene encodes CDR1 SGHTA and CDR2 FQGTGA. This CDR3 is CASSFSGTDGYTF. CDR3 bases: TGTGCCAGCAGCTTCTCCGGGACAGACGGCTACACCTTC.

Concerning this clone: Other nucleotide sequences in the sample specify the same CDR3. This chain links TRBV18 with TRBJ1-4; 11 positions agree with TRBD1. Germline V gives CDR1 KGHSH, CDR2 LQKENI. V was pared by 6 bases and J by 7 bases, with 4 bases of the junction left unmatched. This CDR3 is built from 14 residues. CDR3 sequence (DNA): TGTGCCAGCTCGCCGGACAGGGGGCTTGAAAAACTGTTTTTT. This sequence encodes CASSPDRGLEKLFF.

The rearrangement joins TRBV5-1 to TRBJ1-6; D gene unclear. Looked up from germline, CDR1 is SGHRS and CDR2 is YFSETQ. CDR3 length: 15 amino acids. V was pared by 0 bases and J by 4 bases, with 8 bases between. The chain's CDR3 is CASSLGAGYNSPLHF. The CDR3 DNA sequence: TGCGCCAGCAGCTTGGGGGCAGGATATAATTCACCCCTCCACTTT.

This sequence joins TRBV19 and TRBJ2-1; tentatively, D is TRBD1 (6 bases). Germline V gene data show CDR1 as LNHDA and CDR2 as SQIVND (reference sequence). Trimming left V 4 bases short and J 3 bases short, with 16 bases between. The CDR3 length is 16 residues. CDR3 sequence: CASSSPRGVGYNEQFF. Written as DNA, the CDR3 is TGTGCCAGTAGTAGCCCCAGGGGAGTGGGCTACAATGAGCAGTTCTTC.

The V call is TRBV18, the J call TRBJ1-1; no clear D gene. Per germline, CDR1 KGHSH and CDR2 LQKENI. The length of the CDR3 is 13 residues. With 2 bases removed from V and 5 bases from J, the gap between germline ends came to 9 bases. The CDR3 spells CASSPNRETEAFF. The CDR3 DNA sequence: TGTGCCAGCTCACCAAACCGGGAGACTGAAGCTTTCTTT. The variable domain in full, with the rest retrieved from reference TRBV18 and TRBJ1-1, is NAGVMQNPRHLVRRRGQEARLRCSPMKGHSHVYWYRQLPEEGLKFMVYLQKENIIDESGMPKERFSAEFPKEGPSILRIQQVVRGDSAAYFCASSPNRETEAFFGQGTRLTVV.

This chain links TRBV19 with TRBJ1-5; D not resolved. This CDR3 spans 12 amino acids. V lost 7 bases and J lost 3, with 7 bases in between. Germline lookup yields CDR1 LNHDA and CDR2 SQIVND (reference sequence). The CDR3 sequence: CASTSNNQPQHF. DNA of the CDR3: TGTGCCAGTACCAGTAACAATCAGCCCCAGCATTTT.

This clone is a singleton in its sample. The chain combines TRBV6-5 with TRBJ1-1; D unclear. Trimming took 0 bases from V and 0 from J, leaving 5 bases between them. The CDR3 has 14 residues. Germline V gene data show CDR1 as MNHEY and CDR2 as SVGAGI. The CDR3 DNA reads as TGTGCCAGCAGTTACTCTTCGGTGAACACTGAAGCTTTCTTT. Its protein is CASSYSSVNTEAFF.

The rearrangement uses TRBV3-1 (or the pseudogene TRBV3-2) and TRBJ2-7, with 9 positions matching TRBD2. The J segment lost 7 bases and the V segment lost 5 bases, leaving 15 bases of the junction unmatched. Germline V lookup: CDR1 LGHDT, CDR2 YNNKEL (reference sequence). The CDR3 has 16 amino acids. The CDR3 bases are TGTGCCAGCAGCGGGGTCGGGTTAGCGGGGGCGGGTGAGCAGTACTTC. Its protein product is CASSGVGLAGAGEQYF.

DNA of the CDR3: TGTGCCAGCTCACCCGGGACAGACAACCGCGGCTACACCTTC. It codes for CASSPGTDNRGYTF. The rearrangement links TRBV18 to TRBJ1-2, with 7 bases lining up with TRBD1. This CDR3 is built from 14 residues. V was pared by 3 bases and J by 8 bases, with 9 bases of the junction left unmatched. Germline CDR1 is KGHSH and CDR2 is LQKENI. Drawing the rest from reference TRBV18 and TRBJ1-2, the complete variable domain is NAGVMQNPRHLVRRRGQEARLRCSPMKGHSHVYWYRQLPEEGLKFMVYLQKENIIDESGMPKERFSAEFPKEGPSILRIQQVVRGDSAAYFCASSPGTDNRGYTFGSGTRLTVV.

This chain joins TRBV7-9 and TRBJ2-7; perhaps TRBD1 as D (6 bases). The CDR3 is made up of 12 amino acids. Trimming cost V 10 bases and J 2 bases, with 12 bases left between them. CDR1 is SEHNR, CDR2 FQNEAQ, per germline (reference sequence). CDR3 nucleotide sequence: TGTGCCATCAAAACAGGGCCCTACGAGCAGTACTTC. Residues: CAIKTGPYEQYF.

V usage is TRBV7-9 and J usage is TRBJ2-1; perhaps TRBD1 as D (6 bases). The V and J ends lost 3 bases and 10 bases respectively, with 10 bases between them. The germline V gene encodes CDR1 SEHNR and CDR2 FQNEAQ (reference sequence). This CDR3 is 12 amino acids long. CDR3 nucleotides: TGTGCCAGCAGCTTGCAGGGGTGGGAGCAGTTCTTC. Its translation: CASSLQGWEQFF.

V and J are TRBV2 and TRBJ2-7; 8 bases match TRBD1. Germline V CDR1 and CDR2: SNHLY, FYNNEI. Trimming removed 6 bases from V and 2 bases from J; junction bases left unmatched: 9. The CDR3 totals 15 residues. CDR3 DNA: TGTGCCAGCAGCGCGACAGGGGCTCAGGCCTACGAGCAGTACTTC. Its translation is CASSATGAQAYEQYF. Based on the CDR3 plus reference TRBV2 and TRBJ2-7, the full variable domain is EPEVTQTPSHQVTQMGQEVILRCVPISNHLYFYWYRQILGQKVEFLVSFYNNEISEKSEIFDDQFSVERPDGSNFTLKIRSTKLEDSAMYFCASSATGAQAYEQYFGPGTRLTVT.

This clone was detected a few times. The rearrangement joins TRBV7-8 to TRBJ1-4; tentative D call: TRBD1 (5 bases). Germline CDR1 and CDR2: SGHVS and FQNEAQ. Trimming stripped 1 base from V and 4 bases from J, with 13 bases between. The CDR3 sequence is 16 residues long. CDR3 region: CASSLGWGGVNEKLFF. For the CDR3, the DNA is TGTGCCAGCAGCTTAGGCTGGGGGGGAGTTAATGAAAAACTGTTTTTT.

The chain combines TRBV5-1 with TRBJ2-3; 10 nucleotides line up with TRBD1. Germline V gene lookup returns CDR1 SGHRS and CDR2 YFSETQ. The junction had 6 bases not matched to a gene; V was cut back by 4 bases and J by 4 bases. This CDR3 region has 15 residues. The CDR3 loop is CASSTTGTGADTQYF. CDR3 coding DNA: TGCGCCAGCAGCACCACCGGGACAGGGGCAGATACGCAGTATTTT. Full variable domain (missing parts from reference TRBV5-1 and TRBJ2-3): KAGVTQTPRYLIKTRGQQVTLSCSPISGHRSVSWYQQTPGQGLQFLFEYFSETQRNKGNFPGRFSGRQFSNSRSEMNVSTLELGDSALYLCASSTTGTGADTQYFGPGTRLTVL.

The genes are TRBV5-6 and TRBJ2-7, with TRBD1 as a possible D gene (5 bases). Germline CDR1 SGHDT, CDR2 YYEEEE. CDR3 length: 13 residues. V lost 0 bases to trimming and J lost 6 bases, with 10 bases between them. Written as DNA, the CDR3 is TGTGCCAGCAGCTTGGGGCAGGGCGGCGAGCAGTACTTC. Translated, it gives CASSLGQGGEQYF.

This clone was recorded at least ten times. J is TRBJ2-1 and V is TRBV5-1, with no clear D. The CDR3 length is 15 residues. CDR1 SGHRS and CDR2 YFSETQ come from the germline V gene. V was trimmed by 0 bases and J by 0 bases, leaving 7 bases between them. The DNA of the CDR3 is TGCGCCAGCAGCTTGGATACAGTCTCCTACAATGAGCAGTTCTTC. The encoded protein is CASSLDTVSYNEQFF.

This clone has more than one count but fewer than ten. The V gene is TRBV5-4, the J gene TRBJ1-3; 8 nucleotides line up with TRBD1. After removal of 10 bases from V and 4 bases from J, the junction contained 4 bases not matched to a gene. There are 12 residues in the CDR3. Per germline, CDR1 SGHNT and CDR2 YYREEE (reference sequence). The CDR3 is CAGQGTGNTIYF. The CDR3 nucleotides read TGTGCCGGACAGGGTACGGGAAACACCATATATTTT.

The rearrangement links TRBV7-8 to TRBJ2-3, with 16 nucleotides matching TRBD2. This CDR3 has 22 residues. V was clipped by 5 bases and J by 2 bases; unmatched bases: 19. The germline V gene encodes CDR1 SGHVS and CDR2 FQNEAQ. The CDR3 spells CASSPLGSRAGLAGGHTDTQYF. For the CDR3, the DNA is TGTGCCAGCAGCCCTCTAGGATCCCGCGCGGGACTAGCGGGGGGGCACACAGATACGCAGTATTTT.